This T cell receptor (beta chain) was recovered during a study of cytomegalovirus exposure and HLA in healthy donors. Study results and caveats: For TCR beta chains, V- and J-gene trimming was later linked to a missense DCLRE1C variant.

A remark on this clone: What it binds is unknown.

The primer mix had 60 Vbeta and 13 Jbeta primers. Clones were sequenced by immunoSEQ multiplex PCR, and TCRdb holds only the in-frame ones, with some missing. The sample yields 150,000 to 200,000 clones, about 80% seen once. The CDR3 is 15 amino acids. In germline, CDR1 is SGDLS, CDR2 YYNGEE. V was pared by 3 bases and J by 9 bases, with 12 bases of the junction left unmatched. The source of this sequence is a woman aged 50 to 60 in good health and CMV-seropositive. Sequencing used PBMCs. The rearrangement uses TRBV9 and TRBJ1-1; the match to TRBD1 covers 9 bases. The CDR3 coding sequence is TGTGCCAGCAGCGCGGCCGGGACAGGGCTTCTTCAAGCTTTCTTT. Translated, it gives CASSAAGTGLLQAFF.